These T cell receptor beta chains were read from a single sample in a study of cytomegalovirus exposure and HLA in healthy donors. Repertoires were generated with immunoSEQ multiplex PCR, while TCRdb's copy carries only in-frame clones and drops some. The sample shows around 150,000 clones, more than 70% of them seen only once. Sample: PBMCs. The source is a man aged 45-60 years in good health and CMV-seropositive. The CDR3 runs from the conserved cysteine through the conserved F or W. D genes are given only for firm matches. Expanded clones are given a class, and other clones once, few, many or no size at all.

TRBJ2-7 . . TRBV6-1 TGTGCCAGCAGTGAAGTCGGCCAGGGCGACGAGCAGTACTTC CASSEVGQGDEQYF
TRBJ2-5 . . TRBV5-6 TGTGCCAGCAGCTTGGCCAAGGGGGTAGAGACCCAGTACTTC CASSLAKGVETQYF
TRBJ1-1 . . TRBV15 TGTGCCACCAGCAGAGATGGGCCCCTTAGGGAAGCTTTCTTT CATSRDGPLREAFF
TRBJ1-2 TRBD1 . TRBV5-1 TGCGCCAGCAGCTTGGCGGGACAGCCTAACTATGGCTACACCTTC CASSLAGQPNYGYTF
TRBJ2-5 TRBD1 . TRBV10-3 TGTGCCATCAGTCCCGGACAGGAAGAGACCCAGTACTTC CAISPGQEETQYF
TRBJ1-6 TRBD1 . TRBV6-4 TGTGCCAGCAGGATCAGACAGGGGTCTAATTCACCCCTCCACTTT CASRIRQGSNSPLHF
TRBJ2-3 TRBD2 . TRBV2 TGTGCCAGCAGTTGGACTAGCGGGGTTAGCACAGATACGCAGTATTTT CASSWTSGVSTDTQYF
TRBJ2-5 . few TRBV7-3 TGTGCCAGCAGCCTAACCTCAGGGGCAGAGACCCAGTACTTC CASSLTSGAETQYF
TRBJ1-3 TRBD1 . TRBV7-6 TGTGCCAGCAGCTTAGCGGACGGGACAGGGGCCGGAAACACCATATATTTT CASSLADGTGAGNTIYF
TRBJ2-5 TRBD1 . TRBV7-9 TGTGCCAGCAGCTTCGGACAGGCGTACCAAGAGACCCAGTACTTC CASSFGQAYQETQYF
TRBJ1-4 . . TRBV6-1 TGTGCCAGCAGTGATACAGGGCGCACTAATGAAAAACTGTTTTTT CASSDTGRTNEKLFF
TRBJ1-2 TRBD1 . TRBV19 TGTGCCAGTAGTCCCGGACAGGAGCGTGGCTATGGCTACACCTTC CASSPGQERGYGYTF
TRBJ2-3 . . TRBV5-1 TGCGCCAGCAGCGTGGACTCTACAGATACGCAGTATTTT CASSVDSTDTQYF
TRBJ1-3 . . TRBV28 TGTGCCAGCACCACCGGGGGGTCGACCTCTGGAAACACCATATATTTT CASTTGGSTSGNTIYF
TRBJ2-5 . few TRBV7-2 TGTGCCAGCAGCCCTAGGAGCCAAGAGACCCAGTACTTC CASSPRSQETQYF
TRBJ2-2 . . TRBV5-1 TGCGCCAGCAGCTTGGGCGGGGGCCACACCGGGGAGCTGTTTTTT CASSLGGGHTGELFF
TRBJ2-5 . . TRBV6-1 TGTGCCAGCAGTGAAAGTAGTCAAGAGACCCAGTACTTC CASSESSQETQYF
TRBJ2-5 . . TRBV9 TGTGCTAGCAGCGTTTCAGGGTACCAAGAGACCCAGTACTTC CASSVSGYQETQYF
TRBJ2-3 . . TRBV5-4 TGTGCCAGCAGCTTGGGGCAGCGGGTGGCAGATACGCAGTATTTT CASSLGQRVADTQYF
TRBJ1-1 . . TRBV18 TGTGCCAGCTCACCACCAGGGGACACTGAAGCTTTCTTT CASSPPGDTEAFF
TRBJ2-3 . . TRBV9 TGTGCCAGCAGCAAGACAGGCGGTACAGATACGCAGTATTTT CASSKTGGTDTQYF
TRBJ2-2 . . TRBV7-3 TGTGCCAGCAGCCAAGGACAACCCAACACCGGGGAGCTGTTTTTT CASSQGQPNTGELFF
TRBJ2-7 . . TRBV11-3 TGTGCCAGCAGCTTAAACGGCCAGCTAGGATCCTACGAGCAGTACTTC CASSLNGQLGSYEQYF
TRBJ2-1 . few TRBV9 TGTGCCAGCAGCGGACAGGGGCGGGGGGGCTTTAATGAGCAGTTCTTC CASSGQGRGGFNEQFF
TRBJ2-1 TRBD2 . TRBV5-1 TGCGCCAGCAGCTCGGGGGCCCTACTAGCGGGAGGGCAGAATGAGCAGTTCTTC CASSSGALLAGGQNEQFF
TRBJ2-1 TRBD1 . TRBV2 TGTGCCAGCGGGGACAGGACGGCCTACAATGAGCAGTTCTTC CASGDRTAYNEQFF
TRBJ2-1 TRBD1 . TRBV7-3 TGTGCCAGCAGCTTGACAGGGTATGAGCAGTTCTTC CASSLTGYEQFF
TRBJ1-1 . . TRBV11-2 TGTGCCAGCAGCTTCCCGGGAGAATTAACTGAAGCTTTCTTT CASSFPGELTEAFF